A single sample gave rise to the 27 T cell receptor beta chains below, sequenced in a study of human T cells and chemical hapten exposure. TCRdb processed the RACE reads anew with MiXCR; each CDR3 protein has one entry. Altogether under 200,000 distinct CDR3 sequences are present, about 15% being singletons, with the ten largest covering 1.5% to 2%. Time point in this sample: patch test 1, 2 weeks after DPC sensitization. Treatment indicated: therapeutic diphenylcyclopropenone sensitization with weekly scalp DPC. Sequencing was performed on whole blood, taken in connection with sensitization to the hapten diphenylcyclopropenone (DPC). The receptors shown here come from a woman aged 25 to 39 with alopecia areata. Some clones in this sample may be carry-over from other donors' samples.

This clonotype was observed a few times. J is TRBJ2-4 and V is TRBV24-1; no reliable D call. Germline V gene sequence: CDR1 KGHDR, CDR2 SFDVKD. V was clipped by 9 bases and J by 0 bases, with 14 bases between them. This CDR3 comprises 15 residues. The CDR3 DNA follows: TGTGCCACCTTAGGGCCTACCCTAGCCAAAAACATTCAGTACTTC. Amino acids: CATLGPTLAKNIQYF.

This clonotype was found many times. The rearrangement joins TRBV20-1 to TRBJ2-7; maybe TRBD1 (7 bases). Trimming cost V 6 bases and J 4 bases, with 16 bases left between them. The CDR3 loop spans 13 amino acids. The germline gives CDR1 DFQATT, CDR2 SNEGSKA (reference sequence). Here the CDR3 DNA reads TGCAGTGCCCACAGGGGCGGGGATTACGAGCAGTACTTC. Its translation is CSAHRGGDYEQYF.

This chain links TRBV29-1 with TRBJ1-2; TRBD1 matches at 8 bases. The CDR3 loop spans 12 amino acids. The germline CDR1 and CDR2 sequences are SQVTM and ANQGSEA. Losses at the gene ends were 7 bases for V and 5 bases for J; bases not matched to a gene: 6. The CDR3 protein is CSATTGGYGYTF. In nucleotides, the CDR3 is TGCAGCGCCACCACAGGGGGTTATGGCTACACCTTC.

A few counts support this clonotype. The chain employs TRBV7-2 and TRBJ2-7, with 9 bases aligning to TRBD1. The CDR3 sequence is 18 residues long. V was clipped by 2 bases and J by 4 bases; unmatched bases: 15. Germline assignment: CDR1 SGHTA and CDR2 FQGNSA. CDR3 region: CASSLWVSGQGRWYEQYF. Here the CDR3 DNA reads TGTGCCAGCAGCTTATGGGTATCGGGACAGGGTCGTTGGTACGAGCAGTACTTC. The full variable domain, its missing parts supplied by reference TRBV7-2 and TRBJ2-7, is GAGVSQSPSNKVTEKGKDVELRCDPISGHTALYWYRQSLGQGLEFLIYFQGNSAPDKSGLPSDRFSAERTGGSVSTLTIQRTQQEDSAVYLCASSLWVSGQGRWYEQYFGPGTRLTVT.

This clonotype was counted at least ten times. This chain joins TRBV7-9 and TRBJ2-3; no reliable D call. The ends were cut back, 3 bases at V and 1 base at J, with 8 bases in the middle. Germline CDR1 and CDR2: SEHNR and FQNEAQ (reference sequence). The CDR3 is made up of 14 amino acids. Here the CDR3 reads CASSFSLGTDTQYF. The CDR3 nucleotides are TGTGCCAGCAGCTTTAGCCTAGGCACAGATACGCAGTATTTT.

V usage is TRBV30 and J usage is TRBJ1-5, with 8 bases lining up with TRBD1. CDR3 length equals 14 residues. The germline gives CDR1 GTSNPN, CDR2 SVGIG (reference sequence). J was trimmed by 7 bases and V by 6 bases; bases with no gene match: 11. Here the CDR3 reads CACNQVQGDQPQHF. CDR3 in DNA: TGTGCCTGTAACCAGGTACAGGGGGACCAGCCCCAGCATTTT.

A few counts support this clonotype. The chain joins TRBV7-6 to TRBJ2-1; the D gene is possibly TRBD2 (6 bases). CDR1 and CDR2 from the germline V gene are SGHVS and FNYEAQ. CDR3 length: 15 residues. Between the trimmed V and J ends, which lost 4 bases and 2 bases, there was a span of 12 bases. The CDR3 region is CASSSGTSAYNEQFF. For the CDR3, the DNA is TGTGCCAGCAGCTCCGGGACTTCGGCCTACAATGAGCAGTTCTTC. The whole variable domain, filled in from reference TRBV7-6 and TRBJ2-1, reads GAGVSQSPRYKVTKRGQDVALRCDPISGHVSLYWYRQALGQGPEFLTYFNYEAQQDKSGLPNDRFSAERPEGSISTLTIQRTEQRDSAMYRCASSSGTSAYNEQFFGPGTRLTVL.

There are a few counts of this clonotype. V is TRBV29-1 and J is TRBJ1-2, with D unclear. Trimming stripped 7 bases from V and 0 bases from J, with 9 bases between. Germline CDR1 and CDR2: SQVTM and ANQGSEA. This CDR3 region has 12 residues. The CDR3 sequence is CSAKPTNYGYTF. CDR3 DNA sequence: TGCAGCGCGAAGCCAACTAACTATGGCTACACCTTC.

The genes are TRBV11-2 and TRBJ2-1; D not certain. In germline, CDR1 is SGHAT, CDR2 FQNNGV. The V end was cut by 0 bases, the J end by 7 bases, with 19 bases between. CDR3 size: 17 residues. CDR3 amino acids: CASSLDLQRRIRNEQFF. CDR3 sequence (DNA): TGTGCCAGCAGCTTAGATTTGCAACGGCGCATTAGGAATGAGCAGTTCTTC.

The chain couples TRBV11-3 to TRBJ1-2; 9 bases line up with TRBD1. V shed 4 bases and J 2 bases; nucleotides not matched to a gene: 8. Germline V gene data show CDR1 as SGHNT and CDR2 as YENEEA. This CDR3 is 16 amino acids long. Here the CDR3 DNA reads TGTGCCAGCAGCTCCAGGACAGGGGTCAAGAACTATGGCTACACCTTC. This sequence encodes CASSSRTGVKNYGYTF.

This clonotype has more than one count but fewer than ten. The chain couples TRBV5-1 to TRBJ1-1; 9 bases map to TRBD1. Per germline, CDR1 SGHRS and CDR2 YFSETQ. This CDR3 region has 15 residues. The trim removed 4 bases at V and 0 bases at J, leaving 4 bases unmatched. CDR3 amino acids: CASSPRDRVNTEAFF. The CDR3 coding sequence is TGCGCCAGCAGCCCCCGGGACAGGGTGAACACTGAAGCTTTCTTT. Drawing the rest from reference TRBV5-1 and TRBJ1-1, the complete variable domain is KAGVTQTPRYLIKTRGQQVTLSCSPISGHRSVSWYQQTPGQGLQFLFEYFSETQRNKGNFPGRFSGRQFSNSRSEMNVSTLELGDSALYLCASSPRDRVNTEAFFGQGTRLTVV.

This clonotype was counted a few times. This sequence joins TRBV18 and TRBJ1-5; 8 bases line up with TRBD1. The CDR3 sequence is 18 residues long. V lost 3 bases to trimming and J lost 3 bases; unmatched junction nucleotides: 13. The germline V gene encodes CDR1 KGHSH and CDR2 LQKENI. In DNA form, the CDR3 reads TGTGCCAGCTCACCGCTTGCGACCGGGACAGGCGACAATCAGCCCCAGCATTTT. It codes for CASSPLATGTGDNQPQHF.

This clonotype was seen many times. The CDR3 loop is CSVVPGNTEAFF. The CDR3 DNA sequence: TGCAGCGTAGTCCCGGGTAACACTGAAGCTTTCTTT. This chain joins TRBV29-1 and TRBJ1-1; D is undetermined. Looked up from germline, CDR1 is SQVTM and CDR2 is ANQGSEA. CDR3 length equals 12 residues. Between the trimmed V and J ends, which lost 6 bases and 2 bases, there was a span of 10 bases.

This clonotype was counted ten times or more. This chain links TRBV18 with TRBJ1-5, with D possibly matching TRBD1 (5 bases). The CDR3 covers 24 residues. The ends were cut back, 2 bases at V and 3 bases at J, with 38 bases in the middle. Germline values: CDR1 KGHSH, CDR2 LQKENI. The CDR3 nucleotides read TGTGCCAGCTCACCATTTGAGGACCCGCCCGCGGGGGTTGGGCGGTCAGGCGACAATCAGCCCCAGCATTTT. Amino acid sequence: CASSPFEDPPAGVGRSGDNQPQHF.

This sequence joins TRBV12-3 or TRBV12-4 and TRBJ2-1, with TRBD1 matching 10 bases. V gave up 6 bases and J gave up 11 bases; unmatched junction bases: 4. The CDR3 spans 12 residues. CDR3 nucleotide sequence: TGTGCCAGCAGCCTTGACAGGGGGCAGCAGTTCTTC. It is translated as CASSLDRGQQFF.

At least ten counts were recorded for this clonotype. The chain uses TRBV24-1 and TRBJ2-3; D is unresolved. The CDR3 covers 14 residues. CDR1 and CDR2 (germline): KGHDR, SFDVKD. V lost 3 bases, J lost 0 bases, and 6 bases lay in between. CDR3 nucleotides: TGTGCCACCAGTGATAGGGTTAGCACAGATACGCAGTATTTT. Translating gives CATSDRVSTDTQYF.

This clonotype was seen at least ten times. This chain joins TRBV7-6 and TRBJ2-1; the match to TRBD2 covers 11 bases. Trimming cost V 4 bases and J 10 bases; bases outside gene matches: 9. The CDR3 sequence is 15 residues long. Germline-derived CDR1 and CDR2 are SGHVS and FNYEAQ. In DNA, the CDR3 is TGTGCCAGCAGCTGGGGACTAGCGGTCCCAGGGGAGCAGTTCTTC. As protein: CASSWGLAVPGEQFF.

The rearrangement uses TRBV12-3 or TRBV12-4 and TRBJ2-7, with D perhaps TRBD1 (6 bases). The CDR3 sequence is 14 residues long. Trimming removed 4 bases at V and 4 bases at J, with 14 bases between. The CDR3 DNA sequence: TGTGCCAGCAGTTCACAGGGTTCGTCTTACGAGCAGTACTTC. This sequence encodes CASSSQGSSYEQYF.

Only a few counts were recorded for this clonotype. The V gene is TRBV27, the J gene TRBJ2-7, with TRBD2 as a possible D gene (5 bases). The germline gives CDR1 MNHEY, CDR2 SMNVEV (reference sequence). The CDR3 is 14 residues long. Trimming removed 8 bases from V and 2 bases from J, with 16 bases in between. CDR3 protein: CASCPAGRTYEQYF. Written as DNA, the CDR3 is TGTGCCAGCTGCCCGGCGGGTCGTACCTACGAGCAGTACTTC.

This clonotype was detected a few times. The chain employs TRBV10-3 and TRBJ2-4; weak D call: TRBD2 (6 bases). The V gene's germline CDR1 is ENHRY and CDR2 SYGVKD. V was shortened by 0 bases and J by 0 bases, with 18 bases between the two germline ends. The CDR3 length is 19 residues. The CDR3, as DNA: TGTGCCATCAGTGAGTCGGGAGGTCCCCCAGTCGGAGCCAAAAACATTCAGTACTTC. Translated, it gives CAISESGGPPVGAKNIQYF.

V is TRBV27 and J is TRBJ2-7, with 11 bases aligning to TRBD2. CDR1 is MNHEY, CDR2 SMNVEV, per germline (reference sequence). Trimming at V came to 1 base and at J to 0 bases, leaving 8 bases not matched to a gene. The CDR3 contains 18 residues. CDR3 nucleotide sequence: TGTGCCAGCAGTTTATTCCCCCGGGGACTAGCGGACTCCTACGAGCAGTACTTC. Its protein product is CASSLFPRGLADSYEQYF.

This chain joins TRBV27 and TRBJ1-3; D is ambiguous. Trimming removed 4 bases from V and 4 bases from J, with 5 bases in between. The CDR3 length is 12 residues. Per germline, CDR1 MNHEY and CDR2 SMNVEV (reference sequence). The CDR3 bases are TGTGCCAGCAGTTCCATGGGAAACACCATATATTTT. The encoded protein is CASSSMGNTIYF.

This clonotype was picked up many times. In nucleotides, the CDR3 is TGTGCCAGCAGCACCACAGGGAAAGAGAGAAACATTCAGTACTTC. It specifies CASSTTGKERNIQYF. The chain carries TRBV9 and TRBJ2-4, with D possibly TRBD1 on 6 matching bases. Germline CDR1 SGDLS, CDR2 YYNGEE. Trimming took 4 bases from V and 6 from J, leaving 17 bases between them. The CDR3 has 15 amino acids.

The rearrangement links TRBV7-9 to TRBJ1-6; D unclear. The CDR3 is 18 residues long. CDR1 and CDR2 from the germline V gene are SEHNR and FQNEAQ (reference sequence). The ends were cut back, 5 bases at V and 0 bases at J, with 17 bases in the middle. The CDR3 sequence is CASSPVVKPSSYNSPLHF. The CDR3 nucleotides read TGTGCCAGCAGCCCAGTAGTCAAACCTAGCTCCTATAATTCACCCCTCCACTTT.

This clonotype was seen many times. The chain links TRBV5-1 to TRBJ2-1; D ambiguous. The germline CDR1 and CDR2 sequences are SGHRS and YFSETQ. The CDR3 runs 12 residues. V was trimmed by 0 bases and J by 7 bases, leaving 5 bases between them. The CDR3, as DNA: TGCGCCAGCAGCTTGGCGTCGAATGAGCAGTTCTTC. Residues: CASSLASNEQFF.

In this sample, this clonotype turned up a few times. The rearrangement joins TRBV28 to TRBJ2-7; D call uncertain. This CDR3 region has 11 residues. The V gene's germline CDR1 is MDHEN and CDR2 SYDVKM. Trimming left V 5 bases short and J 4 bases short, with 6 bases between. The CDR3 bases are TGTGCCAGCAGTCCGAGATACGAGCAGTACTTC. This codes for CASSPRYEQYF.

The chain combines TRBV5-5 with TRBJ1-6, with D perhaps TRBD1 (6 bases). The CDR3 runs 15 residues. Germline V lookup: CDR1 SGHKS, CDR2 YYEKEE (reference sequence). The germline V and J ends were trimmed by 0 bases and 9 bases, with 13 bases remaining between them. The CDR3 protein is CASSLEQGLSSPLHF. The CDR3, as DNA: TGTGCCAGCAGCTTGGAACAGGGCTTAAGTTCACCCCTCCACTTT.